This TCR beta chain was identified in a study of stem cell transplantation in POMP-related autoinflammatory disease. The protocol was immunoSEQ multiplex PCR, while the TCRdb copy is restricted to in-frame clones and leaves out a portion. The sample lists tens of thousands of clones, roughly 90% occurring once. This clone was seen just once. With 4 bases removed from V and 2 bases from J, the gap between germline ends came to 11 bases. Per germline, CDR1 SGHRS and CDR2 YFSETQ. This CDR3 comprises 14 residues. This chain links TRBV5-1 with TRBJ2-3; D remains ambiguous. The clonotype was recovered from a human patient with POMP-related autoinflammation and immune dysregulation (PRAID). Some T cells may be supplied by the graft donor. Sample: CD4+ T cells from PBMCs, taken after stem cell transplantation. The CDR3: CASSQDLDTDTQYF. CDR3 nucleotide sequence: TGCGCCAGCAGCCAGGACCTAGACACAGATACGCAGTATTTT.